This note documents a single T cell receptor (beta chain) sequence. This specimen includes other DNA sequences encoding the same CDR3. This sample was included in a study of blood T cell repertoires in COVID-19. Assay used: immunoSEQ multiplex PCR; TCRdb lists only in-frame clones, some missing. This table has roughly 250,000 clones, roughly 84% appearing once. The CDR3 contains 14 residues. Germline V gene lookup returns CDR1 SGDLS and CDR2 YYNGEE. The V gene lost 0 bases and the J gene lost 2 bases, with 8 bases spanning the gap. The V and J genes are TRBV9 and TRBJ1-2; D gene ambiguous. This receptor was obtained from a human donor in a cohort sampled during active COVID-19. The sequencing input was peripheral blood. CDR3 nucleotide sequence: TGTGCCAGCAGCGTAGGAGGCGGGAACTATGGCTACACCTTC. It yields the protein CASSVGGGNYGYTF.